This entry lists 8 T cell receptor beta chains sequenced from one sample in a study of shared clonotypes between healthy human individuals. TCRdb's table, derived via immunoSEQ multiplex PCR, lists solely in-frame clones and lacks some. The profile shows some 470,000 clones, 75% to 85% of them singletons. The source material was PBMCs. The receptors derive from a woman aged 40-49 years in good health. Some clones in this sample may be carry-over from other donors' samples.

The chain combines TRBV10-3 with TRBJ2-1, with a tentative D call TRBD1 (5 bases). CDR1 and CDR2 (germline): ENHRY, SYGVKD. This CDR3 has 15 residues. V shed 3 bases and J shed 9 bases, with 18 bases lying between them. CDR3 nucleotide sequence: TGTGCCATCAGTGATCCCCAAGGGGTTAGCACTGAGCAGTTCTTC. Translated, it gives CAISDPQGVSTEQFF.

This chain connects TRBV5-1 to TRBJ2-7; a possible D gene is TRBD1 (5 bases). The V gene lost 0 bases and the J gene lost 6 bases, with 10 bases spanning the gap. This CDR3 spans 13 amino acids. Germline-derived CDR1 and CDR2 are SGHRS and YFSETQ. This CDR3 is CASSLAGIIEQYF. The CDR3 DNA is TGCGCCAGCAGCTTGGCAGGGATTATCGAGCAGTACTTC.

Only a few counts were recorded for this clone. V is TRBV29-1 and J is TRBJ2-5; unclear D gene. CDR1 is SQVTM and CDR2 is ANQGSEA in the germline V gene. This CDR3 spans 11 amino acids. The ends were cut back, 8 bases at V and 6 bases at J, with 13 bases in the middle. The CDR3 spells CSLLTSQTQYF. The CDR3 DNA is TGCAGCTTGTTGACAAGCCAGACCCAGTACTTC.

V and J are TRBV5-1 and TRBJ2-5, with D perhaps TRBD1 (7 bases). V lost 0 bases to trimming and J lost 5 bases, with 14 bases between them. Germline CDR1 is SGHRS and CDR2 is YFSETQ. The CDR3 sequence is 15 residues long. The chain's CDR3 is CASSLEAGGGETQYF. CDR3 coding DNA: TGCGCCAGCAGCTTGGAGGCAGGGGGAGGCGAGACCCAGTACTTC. The whole variable domain, filled in from reference TRBV5-1 and TRBJ2-5, reads KAGVTQTPRYLIKTRGQQVTLSCSPISGHRSVSWYQQTPGQGLQFLFEYFSETQRNKGNFPGRFSGRQFSNSRSEMNVSTLELGDSALYLCASSLEAGGGETQYFGPGTRLLVL.

This chain joins TRBV9 and TRBJ2-3, with 7 positions matching TRBD2. J gave up 5 bases and V 4 bases, and 7 bases lay outside the gene matches. The CDR3 contains 14 residues. CDR1 and CDR2 from the germline V gene are SGDLS and YYNGEE. The CDR3 nucleotides read TGTGCCAGCAGCTTAGGACTAGTAGGAGATACGCAGTATTTT. It translates to CASSLGLVGDTQYF.

As regards this clone: This likely traces to a read error, being one base from a far larger clone. This rearrangement joins TRBV11-2 to TRBJ2-7; D ambiguous. This CDR3 region has 13 residues. Looked up from germline, CDR1 is SGHAT and CDR2 is FQNNGV. CDR3: CANSLGDGYEQYF. The CDR3 nucleotides read TGTGCCAACAGCTTAGGTGATGGCTACGAGCAGTACTTC.

The V gene is TRBV2, the J gene TRBJ2-5; 8 bases map to TRBD2. Losses at the gene ends were 7 bases for V and 5 bases for J; bases not matched to a gene: 12. The CDR3 totals 15 residues. Germline V gene data show CDR1 as SNHLY and CDR2 as FYNNEI. The CDR3, as DNA: TGTGCCAGCAATTCAATAGCGGGGCTGGGGGAGACCCAGTACTTC. It codes for CASNSIAGLGETQYF.

The rearrangement links TRBV5-1 to TRBJ2-2; D tentatively reads TRBD1 or TRBD2 (5 bases each). This CDR3 contains 18 residues. Germline CDR1 SGHRS, CDR2 YFSETQ. V lost 6 bases and J lost 0, with 21 bases in between. CDR3 amino acids: CASTRFGTETPNTGELFF. The CDR3 DNA follows: TGCGCCAGCACCCGGTTTGGGACCGAGACTCCGAACACCGGGGAGCTGTTTTTT.